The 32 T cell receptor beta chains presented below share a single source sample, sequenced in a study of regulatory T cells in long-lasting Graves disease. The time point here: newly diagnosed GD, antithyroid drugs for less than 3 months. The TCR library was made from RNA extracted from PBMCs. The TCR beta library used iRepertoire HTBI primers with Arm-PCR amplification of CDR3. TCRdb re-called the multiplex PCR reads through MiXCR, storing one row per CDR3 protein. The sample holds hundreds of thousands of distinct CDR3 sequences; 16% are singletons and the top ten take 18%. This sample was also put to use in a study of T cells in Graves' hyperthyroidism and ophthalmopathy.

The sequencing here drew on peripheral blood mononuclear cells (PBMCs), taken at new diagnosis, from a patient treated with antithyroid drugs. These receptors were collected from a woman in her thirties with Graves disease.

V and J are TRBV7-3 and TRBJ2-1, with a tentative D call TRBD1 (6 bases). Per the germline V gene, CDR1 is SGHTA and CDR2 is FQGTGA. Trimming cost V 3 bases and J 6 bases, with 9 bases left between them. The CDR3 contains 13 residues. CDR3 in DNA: TGTGCCAGCAGCTTCGGGACACTCAATGAGCAGTTCTTC. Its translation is CASSFGTLNEQFF.

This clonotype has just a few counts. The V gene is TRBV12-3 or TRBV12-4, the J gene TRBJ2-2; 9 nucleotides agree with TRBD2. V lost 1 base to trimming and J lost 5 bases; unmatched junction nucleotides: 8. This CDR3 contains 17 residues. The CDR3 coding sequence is TGTGCCAGCAGTTTAGGGGTGGTAGCGGGAGAAACCGGGGAGCTGTTTTTT. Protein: CASSLGVVAGETGELFF.

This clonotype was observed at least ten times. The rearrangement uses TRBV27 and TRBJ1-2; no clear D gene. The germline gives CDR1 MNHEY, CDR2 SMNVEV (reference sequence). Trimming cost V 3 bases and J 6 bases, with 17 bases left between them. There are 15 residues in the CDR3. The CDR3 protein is CASSFKIASQDGYTF. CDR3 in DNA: TGTGCCAGCAGTTTTAAGATAGCCAGCCAGGATGGCTACACCTTC.

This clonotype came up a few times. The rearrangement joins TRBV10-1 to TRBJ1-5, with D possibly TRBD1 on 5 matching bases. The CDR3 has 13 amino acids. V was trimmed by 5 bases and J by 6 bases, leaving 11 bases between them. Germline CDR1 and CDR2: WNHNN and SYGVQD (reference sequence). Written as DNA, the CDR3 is TGCGCCAGCAGTATGGACGGGGGTCAGCCCCAGCATTTT. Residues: CASSMDGGQPQHF.

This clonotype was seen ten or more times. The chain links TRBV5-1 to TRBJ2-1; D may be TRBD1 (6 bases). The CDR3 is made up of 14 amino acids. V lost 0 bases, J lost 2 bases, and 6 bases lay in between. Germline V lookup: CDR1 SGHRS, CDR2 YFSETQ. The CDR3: CASSLGQAYNEQFF. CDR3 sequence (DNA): TGCGCCAGCAGCTTGGGACAGGCCTACAATGAGCAGTTCTTC.

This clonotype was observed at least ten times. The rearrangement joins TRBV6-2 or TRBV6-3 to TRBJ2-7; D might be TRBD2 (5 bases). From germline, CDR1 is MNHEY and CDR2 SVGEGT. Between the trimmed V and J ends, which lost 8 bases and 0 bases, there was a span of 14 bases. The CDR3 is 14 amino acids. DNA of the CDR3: TGTGCCAGCCATCCGAGCGGTTCCTCCTACGAGCAGTACTTC. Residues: CASHPSGSSYEQYF.

The chain's CDR3 is CASSQGNRNLKEAQYF. CDR3 DNA: TGTGCCAGCAGCCAGGGGAATCGGAACCTAAAAGAGGCCCAGTACTTC. The J gene is TRBJ2-4, the V gene TRBV7-3; possibly TRBD1 for D (6 bases). Germline V gene data show CDR1 as SGHTA and CDR2 as FQGTGA. The CDR3 consists of 16 residues. Trimming removed 5 bases at V and 13 bases at J, with 27 bases between.

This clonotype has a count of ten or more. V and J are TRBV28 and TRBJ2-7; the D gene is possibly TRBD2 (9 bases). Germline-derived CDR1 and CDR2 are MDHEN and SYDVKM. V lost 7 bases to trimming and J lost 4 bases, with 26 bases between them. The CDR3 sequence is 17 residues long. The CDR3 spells CASTPGGFAGGTYEQYF. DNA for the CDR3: TGTGCCAGCACTCCAGGGGGCTTTGCGGGAGGGACTTACGAGCAGTACTTC.

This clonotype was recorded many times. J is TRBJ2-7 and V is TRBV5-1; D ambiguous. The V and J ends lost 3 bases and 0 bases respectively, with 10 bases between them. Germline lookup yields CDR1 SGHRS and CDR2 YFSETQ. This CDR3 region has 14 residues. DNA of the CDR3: TGCGCCAGCAGCTACCAAAGACTCTCCTACGAGCAGTACTTC. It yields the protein CASSYQRLSYEQYF.

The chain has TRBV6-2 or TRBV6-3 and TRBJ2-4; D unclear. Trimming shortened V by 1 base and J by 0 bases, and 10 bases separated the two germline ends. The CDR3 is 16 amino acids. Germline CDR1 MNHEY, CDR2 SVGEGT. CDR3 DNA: TGTGCCAGCAGTTACTATAGGGTACTAGCCAAAAACATTCAGTACTTC. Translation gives CASSYYRVLAKNIQYF.

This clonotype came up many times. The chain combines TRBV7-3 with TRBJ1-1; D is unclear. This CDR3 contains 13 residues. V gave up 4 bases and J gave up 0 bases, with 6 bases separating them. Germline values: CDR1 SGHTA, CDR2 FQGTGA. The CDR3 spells CASSSGMNTEAFF. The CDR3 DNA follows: TGTGCCAGCAGCTCAGGTATGAACACTGAAGCTTTCTTT.

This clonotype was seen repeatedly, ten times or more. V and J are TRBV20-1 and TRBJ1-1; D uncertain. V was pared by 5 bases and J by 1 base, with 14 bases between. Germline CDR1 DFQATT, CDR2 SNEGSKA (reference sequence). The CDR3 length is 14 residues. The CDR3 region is CSAPKQLQNTEAFF. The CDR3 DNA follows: TGCAGTGCTCCTAAACAGTTACAGAACACTGAAGCTTTCTTT.

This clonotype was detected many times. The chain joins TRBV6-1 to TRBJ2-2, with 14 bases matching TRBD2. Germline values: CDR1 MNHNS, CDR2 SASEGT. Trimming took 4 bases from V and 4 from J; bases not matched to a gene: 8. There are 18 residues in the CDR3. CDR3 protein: CASSGGGLAGVSTGELFF. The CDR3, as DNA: TGTGCCAGCAGTGGGGGGGGACTAGCGGGAGTGTCCACCGGGGAGCTGTTTTTT.

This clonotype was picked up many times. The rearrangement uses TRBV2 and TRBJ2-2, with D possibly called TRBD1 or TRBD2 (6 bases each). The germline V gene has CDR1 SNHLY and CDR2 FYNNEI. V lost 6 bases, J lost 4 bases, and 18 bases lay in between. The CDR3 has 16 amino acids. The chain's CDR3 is CASRYSVEGGTGELFF. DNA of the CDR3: TGTGCCAGCAGATACTCGGTGGAGGGGGGCACCGGGGAGCTGTTTTTT.

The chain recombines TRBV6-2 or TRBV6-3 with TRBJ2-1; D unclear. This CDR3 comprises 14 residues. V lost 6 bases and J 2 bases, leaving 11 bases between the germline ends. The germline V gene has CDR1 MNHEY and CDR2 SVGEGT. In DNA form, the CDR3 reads TGTGCCAGCAGCCGTAGGGTGACCTACAATGAGCAGTTCTTC. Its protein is CASSRRVTYNEQFF.

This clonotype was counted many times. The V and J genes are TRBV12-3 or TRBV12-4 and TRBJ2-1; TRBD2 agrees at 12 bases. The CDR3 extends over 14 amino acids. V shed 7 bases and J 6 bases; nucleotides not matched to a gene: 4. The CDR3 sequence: CASNRLAGANEQFF. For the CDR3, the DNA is TGTGCCAGCAATAGACTAGCGGGAGCCAATGAGCAGTTCTTC.

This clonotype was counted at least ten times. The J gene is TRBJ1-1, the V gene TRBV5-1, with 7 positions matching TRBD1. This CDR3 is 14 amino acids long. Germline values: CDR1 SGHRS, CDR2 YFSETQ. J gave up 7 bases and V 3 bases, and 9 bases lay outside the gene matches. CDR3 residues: CASSSYSRQGEAFF. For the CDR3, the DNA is TGCGCCAGCAGCTCCTACTCCCGACAGGGTGAAGCTTTCTTT.

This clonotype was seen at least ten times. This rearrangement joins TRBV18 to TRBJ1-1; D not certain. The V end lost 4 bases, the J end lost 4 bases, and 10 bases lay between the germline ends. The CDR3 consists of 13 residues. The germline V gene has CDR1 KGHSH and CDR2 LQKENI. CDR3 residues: CASSRTDGTEAFF. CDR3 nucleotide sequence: TGTGCCAGCTCACGAACCGATGGCACTGAAGCTTTCTTT.

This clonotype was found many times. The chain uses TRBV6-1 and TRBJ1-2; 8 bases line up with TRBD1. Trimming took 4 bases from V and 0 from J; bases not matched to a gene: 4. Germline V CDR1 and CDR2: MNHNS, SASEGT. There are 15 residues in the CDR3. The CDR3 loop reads CASSGRQGTNYGYTF. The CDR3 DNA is TGTGCCAGCAGTGGCCGACAGGGGACTAACTATGGCTACACCTTC.

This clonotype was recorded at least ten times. The CDR3 loop is CASSMLSGGETQYF. The DNA of the CDR3 is TGTGCCAGTAGTATGCTTTCGGGCGGCGAGACCCAGTACTTC. The chain recombines TRBV19 with TRBJ2-5, with D unresolved. Per germline, CDR1 LNHDA and CDR2 SQIVND (reference sequence). V was trimmed by 3 bases and J by 5 bases, leaving 13 bases between them. The CDR3 runs to 14 residues.

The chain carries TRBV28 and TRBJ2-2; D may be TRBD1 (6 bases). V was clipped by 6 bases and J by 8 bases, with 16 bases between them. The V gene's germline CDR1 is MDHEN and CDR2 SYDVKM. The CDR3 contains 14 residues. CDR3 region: CASRTQYRAGELFF. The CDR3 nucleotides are TGTGCCAGCAGGACCCAATACAGGGCTGGGGAGCTGTTTTTT.

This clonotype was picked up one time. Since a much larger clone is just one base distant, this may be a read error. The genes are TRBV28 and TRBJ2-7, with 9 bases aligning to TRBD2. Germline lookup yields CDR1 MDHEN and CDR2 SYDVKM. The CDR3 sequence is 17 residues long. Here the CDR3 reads CASSLFETGLASYEKYF. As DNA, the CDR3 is TGTGCCAGCAGTTTATTTGAAACGGGACTAGCTTCCTACGAGAAGTACTTC.

CDR3 loop: CASSPSAAEGTEAFF. The DNA of the CDR3 is TGTGCCAGCAGCCCCTCAGCCGCCGAGGGGACTGAAGCTTTCTTT. J is TRBJ1-1 and V is TRBV9, with D maybe TRBD1 (5 bases). Trimming stripped 4 bases from V and 5 bases from J, with 18 bases between. CDR3 length: 15 residues. From germline, CDR1 is SGDLS and CDR2 YYNGEE.

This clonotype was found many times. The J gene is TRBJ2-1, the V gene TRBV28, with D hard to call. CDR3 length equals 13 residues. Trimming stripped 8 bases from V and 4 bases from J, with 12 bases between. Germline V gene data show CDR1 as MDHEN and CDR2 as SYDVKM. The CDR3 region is CASWDILYNEQFF. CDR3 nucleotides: TGTGCCAGCTGGGATATTCTATACAATGAGCAGTTCTTC.

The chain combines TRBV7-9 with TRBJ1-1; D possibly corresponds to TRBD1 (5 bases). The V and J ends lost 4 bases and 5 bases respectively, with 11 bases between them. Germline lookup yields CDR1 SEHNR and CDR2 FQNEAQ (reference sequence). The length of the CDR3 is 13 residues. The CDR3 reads CASSWGPRTEAFF. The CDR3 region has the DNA TGTGCCAGCAGCTGGGGACCTCGGACTGAAGCTTTCTTT.

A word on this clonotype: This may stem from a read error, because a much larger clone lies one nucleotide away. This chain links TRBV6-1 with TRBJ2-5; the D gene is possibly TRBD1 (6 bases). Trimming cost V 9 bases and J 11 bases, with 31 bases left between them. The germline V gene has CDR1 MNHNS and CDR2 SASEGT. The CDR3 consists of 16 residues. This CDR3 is CASYPLGAGHYNEQYF. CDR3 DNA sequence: TGTGCCAGTTACCCCCTGGGGGCGGGCCATTACAATGAGCAGTACTTC.

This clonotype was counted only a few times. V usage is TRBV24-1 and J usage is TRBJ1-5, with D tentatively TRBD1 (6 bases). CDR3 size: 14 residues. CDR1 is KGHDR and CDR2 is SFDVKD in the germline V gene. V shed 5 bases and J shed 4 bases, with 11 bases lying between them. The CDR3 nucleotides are TGTGCCACCAGTGGAGGGGGTGGGAATCAGCCCCAGCATTTT. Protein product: CATSGGGGNQPQHF.

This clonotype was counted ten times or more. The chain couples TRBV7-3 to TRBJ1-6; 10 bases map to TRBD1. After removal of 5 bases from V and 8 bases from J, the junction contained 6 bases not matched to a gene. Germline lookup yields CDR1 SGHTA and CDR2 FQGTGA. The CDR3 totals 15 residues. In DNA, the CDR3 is TGTGCCAGCAGCCTATACGGGACAGGGGATTCACCCCTCCACTTT. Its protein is CASSLYGTGDSPLHF. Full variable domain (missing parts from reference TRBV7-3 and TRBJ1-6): GAGVSQTPSNKVTEKGKYVELRCDPISGHTALYWYRQSLGQGPEFLIYFQGTGAADDSGLPNDRFFAVRPEGSVSTLKIQRTERGDSAVYLCASSLYGTGDSPLHFGNGTRLTVT.

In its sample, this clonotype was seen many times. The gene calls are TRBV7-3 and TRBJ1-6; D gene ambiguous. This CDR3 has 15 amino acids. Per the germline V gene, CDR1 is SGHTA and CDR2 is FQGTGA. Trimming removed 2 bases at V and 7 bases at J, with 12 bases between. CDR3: CASSLGEQINSPLHF. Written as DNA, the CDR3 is TGTGCCAGCAGCTTAGGGGAACAGATCAATTCACCCCTCCACTTT.

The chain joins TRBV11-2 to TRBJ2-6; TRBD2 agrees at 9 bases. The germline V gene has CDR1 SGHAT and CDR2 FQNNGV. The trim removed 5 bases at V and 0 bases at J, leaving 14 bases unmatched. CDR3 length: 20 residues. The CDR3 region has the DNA TGTGCCAGCAGCCAATCGTCCCCACTAGCGGGTGCCTCTGGGGCCAACGTCCTGACTTTC. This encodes CASSQSSPLAGASGANVLTF.

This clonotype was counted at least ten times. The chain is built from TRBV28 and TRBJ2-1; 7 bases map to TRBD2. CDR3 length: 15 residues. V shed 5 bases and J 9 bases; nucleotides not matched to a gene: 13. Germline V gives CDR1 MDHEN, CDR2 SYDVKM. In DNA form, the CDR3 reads TGTGCCAGCAGTACTAGCAGTTGGGGGAGGGGTGAGCAGTTCTTC. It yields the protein CASSTSSWGRGEQFF.

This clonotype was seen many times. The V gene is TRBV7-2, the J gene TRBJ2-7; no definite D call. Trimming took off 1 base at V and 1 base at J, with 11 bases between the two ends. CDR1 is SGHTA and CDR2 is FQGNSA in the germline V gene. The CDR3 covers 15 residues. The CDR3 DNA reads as TGTGCCAGCAGCTTAGAATTGTCAGTATCCTACGAGCAGTACTTC. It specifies CASSLELSVSYEQYF. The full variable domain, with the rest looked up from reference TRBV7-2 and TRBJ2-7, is GAGVSQSPSNKVTEKGKDVELRCDPISGHTALYWYRQSLGQGLEFLIYFQGNSAPDKSGLPSDRFSAERTGGSVSTLTIQRTQQEDSAVYLCASSLELSVSYEQYFGPGTRLTVT.